At least ten counts were recorded for the clone carrying this T cell receptor beta chain. The antigen is not known. This sample was taken from a study of neurological immune-mediated disorders. Study-level points and caveats: Across subjects, expanded clones had no CDR3 amino acid sequences in common, pointing to private repertoires in all groups. Among 34 multiple sclerosis patients, 18 had repertoires that phylogenetic grouping placed in one related-CDR3 cluster, a possible signature.

TCRdb reprocessed the 5' RACE reads with MiXCR, giving one entry per CDR3 protein. The data contain roughly 71,000 distinct CDR3 sequences, about 4.2% of them singletons. The germline CDR1 and CDR2 sequences are MNHNY and SVGAGI (reference sequence). V was clipped by 0 bases and J by 6 bases, with 11 bases between them. CDR3 length: 14 amino acids. Sequenced input: PBMCs. The clonotype was recovered from a man aged 25-45 years with multiple sclerosis. The V and J genes are TRBV6-6 and TRBJ1-1; D remains unclear. The CDR3 loop is CASSYSGPNSEAFF. The CDR3, as DNA: TGTGCCAGCAGTTACTCCGGGCCCAACTCTGAAGCTTTCTTT.